This T cell receptor beta chain was captured in a study of blood T cell repertoires in COVID-19. Study overall: Spain, Italy and the United States supplied samples that represented acute and convalescent COVID-19. Nucleic acid was either cDNA or gDNA, and it came from T cells, B-cell-depleted T cells, or PBMCs.

In the authors' workflow: From reference gene primer amplification, estimates of nucleated cell counts were derived. Sequencing used immunoSEQ multiplex PCR; TCRdb keeps in-frame clones, though not all of them. The DNA gave D and trimming, while V, J and clone size come from that table. This sample carries fewer than 110,000 clones, around 92% of them seen once, and the ten largest clones take more than 4.5%. The CDR3 spans 16 residues. V was clipped by 0 bases and J by 0 bases, with 13 bases between them. Germline CDR1 reads SGDLS; CDR2 reads YYNGEE. The TCR sequence derives from a man aged 35 to 55 with active or convalescent COVID-19. The rearrangement joins TRBV9 to TRBJ2-7, with D possibly matching TRBD1 (5 bases). Sequenced material: peripheral blood. The CDR3 here is CASSVGGALSSYEQYF. CDR3 DNA sequence: TGTGCCAGCAGCGTAGGTGGGGCCCTGAGCTCCTACGAGCAGTACTTC.